This is a list of T cell receptor beta chains from one sample in a study of early T cells in non-severe SARS-CoV-2 infection. From the 5' RACE reads, TCRdb called clonotypes with MiXCR, one entry per CDR3 protein. Among about 45,000 distinct CDR3 sequences, more than 9% were seen once, and the ten largest hold 21%. Sequenced material: whole blood. The receptor source for this set is an adult who was a healthcare worker with PCR-confirmed SARS-CoV-2 infection or an uninfected control (not recorded which). Both conserved end residues are part of each CDR3. Each record gives: J gene, D gene, clone size, V gene, CDR3 DNA, CDR3 protein. D genes are given only for firm matches. Only some rows state a clone size, as once, few, many or a class for expanded clones.

TRBJ2-5 | . | few | TRBV5-1 | TGCGCCAGCAGCCTGTTGGGGGTCCTCCAAGAGACCCAGTACTTC | CASSLLGVLQETQYF
TRBJ2-2 | . | . | TRBV9 | TGTGCCAGCAGCCCGATTATCGGGGAGCTGTTTTTT | CASSPIIGELFF
TRBJ1-5 | TRBD1 | few | TRBV12-3/TRBV12-4 | TGTGCCAGCAGTTTAAAGGGCAGGGGGCCGAGTCAGCCCCAGCATTTT | CASSLKGRGPSQPQHF
TRBJ1-1 | . | many | TRBV5-6 | TGTGCCAGCAGCTTGCGGGTTTTAAGGGGCCCCCTCATGAACACTGAAGCTTTCTTT | CASSLRVLRGPLMNTEAFF
TRBJ2-7 | TRBD2 | many | TRBV28 | TGTGCCAGCAGTTTAGGCGGGAGGGGCTCCTACGAGCAGTACTTC | CASSLGGRGSYEQYF
TRBJ2-5 | TRBD1 | . | TRBV20-1 | TGCAGTGCTAGAGGTGGACAGGGCATGAGGGAGACCCAGTACTTC | CSARGGQGMRETQYF
TRBJ2-7 | . | many | TRBV20-1 | TGCAGTGCTAGGTTAATAGCGGTTCCCTACGAGCAGTACTTC | CSARLIAVPYEQYF
TRBJ2-5 | TRBD1 | few | TRBV12-3/TRBV12-4 | TGTGTCAGCAGGCCGGGACAGGGACAAGAGACCCAGTACTTC | CVSRPGQGQETQYF
TRBJ2-1 | . | many | TRBV18 | TGTGCCAGCTCACCAACAGGTCCTCCCTACAATGAGCAGTTCTTC | CASSPTGPPYNEQFF
TRBJ2-1 | . | few | TRBV7-3 | TGTGCCAGCAGCCTTCCAGGGGTCGGGTACAATGAGCAGTTCTTC | CASSLPGVGYNEQFF
TRBJ2-5 | . | many | TRBV5-1 | TGCGCCAGCAGCTTGCGTCCCCTAGAGGCCCAAGAGACCCAGTACTTC | CASSLRPLEAQETQYF